These T cell receptor beta chains were read from a single sample in a study of OX40 agonist ivuxolimab in advanced cancers. Clones were sequenced by immunoSEQ multiplex PCR, and TCRdb holds only the in-frame ones, with some missing. The table includes 42,000 or so clones, 75% to 90% detected once. The material sequenced was CD4+ or CD8+ T cells sorted from blood, taken in a trial of the OX40 agonist ivuxolimab. The receptors were gathered from an adult with an advanced solid tumor such as melanoma, head and neck, liver or kidney cancer. Both conserved end residues are part of each CDR3. D genes are given only for firm matches. Expanded clones are given a class, and other clones once, few, many or no size at all.

clone size: -
D gene: TRBD2
J gene: TRBJ2-5
V gene: TRBV19
CDR3 DNA: TGTGCCAGTAGTAACCCCGGGCTAGCGGAAGAGACCCAGTACTTC
CDR3 protein: CASSNPGLAEETQYF

clone size: -
D gene: -
J gene: TRBJ1-1
V gene: TRBV4-3
CDR3 DNA: TGCGCCAGCAGCCACCTACAGGGTGGGTACACTGAAGCTTTCTTT
CDR3 protein: CASSHLQGGYTEAFF

clone size: -
D gene: -
J gene: TRBJ1-5
V gene: TRBV10-1
CDR3 DNA: TGCGCCAGCAGGGCCAGGGGCAATCAGCCCCAGCATTTT
CDR3 protein: CASRARGNQPQHF

clone size: -
D gene: TRBD1
J gene: TRBJ1-1
V gene: TRBV5-1
CDR3 DNA: TGCGCCGGCCGGGACAGGGGGTTTACTGAAGCTTTCTTT
CDR3 protein: CAGRDRGFTEAFF

clone size: -
D gene: -
J gene: TRBJ2-1
V gene: TRBV6-6
CDR3 DNA: TGTGCCAGCAGTCCTATGACGGACTACAATGAGCAGTTCTTC
CDR3 protein: CASSPMTDYNEQFF

clone size: -
D gene: -
J gene: TRBJ2-1
V gene: TRBV6-1
CDR3 DNA: TGTGCCAGCAGTGTTCGACTCCTCAATGAGCAGTTCTTC
CDR3 protein: CASSVRLLNEQFF

clone size: -
D gene: -
J gene: TRBJ2-1
V gene: TRBV6-4
CDR3 DNA: TGTGCCAGCTCCTTAACGAGGGACTCCTACAATGAGCAGTTCTTC
CDR3 protein: CASSLTRDSYNEQFF

clone size: -
D gene: -
J gene: TRBJ1-1
V gene: TRBV10-3
CDR3 DNA: TGTGCCACCCGGTGGGGCACTGAAGCTTTCTTT
CDR3 protein: CATRWGTEAFF

clone size: -
D gene: -
J gene: TRBJ2-7
V gene: TRBV28
CDR3 DNA: TGTGCCAGCACTCCCTGGGACCTCTACGAGCAGTACTTC
CDR3 protein: CASTPWDLYEQYF

clone size: -
D gene: TRBD1
J gene: TRBJ2-3
V gene: TRBV7-6
CDR3 DNA: TGTGCCAGCAGCCCCCATTTGACAGGGATAAGCACAGATACGCAGTATTTT
CDR3 protein: CASSPHLTGISTDTQYF

clone size: -
D gene: TRBD1
J gene: TRBJ1-2
V gene: TRBV7-9
CDR3 DNA: TGTGCCAGCACCAACTGGGGGACAGATGGCTACACCTTC
CDR3 protein: CASTNWGTDGYTF

clone size: -
D gene: -
J gene: TRBJ2-1
V gene: TRBV5-6
CDR3 DNA: TGTGCCAGCAGCCTGTTCTACAATGAGCAGTTCTTC
CDR3 protein: CASSLFYNEQFF

clone size: few
D gene: -
J gene: TRBJ1-1
V gene: TRBV6-4
CDR3 DNA: TGTGCCAGCAGTGACTACGGGGGGGGTAAGTACACTGAAGCTTTCTTT
CDR3 protein: CASSDYGGGKYTEAFF

clone size: -
D gene: TRBD2
J gene: TRBJ2-7
V gene: TRBV4-1
CDR3 DNA: TGCGCCAGCAGCCTGGGACTAGCGGGGGAGCAGTACTTC
CDR3 protein: CASSLGLAGEQYF

clone size: few
D gene: TRBD2
J gene: TRBJ2-5
V gene: TRBV11-2
CDR3 DNA: TGTGCCAGCAGCTCCCCCGAGCGGGAGCGAGAGACCCAGTACTTC
CDR3 protein: CASSSPERERETQYF

clone size: -
D gene: -
J gene: TRBJ2-5
V gene: TRBV13
CDR3 DNA: TGTGCCAGCAGCCTAAAGGGGGGGGAGACCCAGTACTTC
CDR3 protein: CASSLKGGETQYF

clone size: -
D gene: TRBD1
J gene: TRBJ1-1
V gene: TRBV4-1
CDR3 DNA: TGCGCCAGCAGCCACCGATCGGACAGGGGGTACACTGAAGCTTTCTTT
CDR3 protein: CASSHRSDRGYTEAFF

clone size: -
D gene: TRBD1
J gene: TRBJ2-7
V gene: TRBV11-3
CDR3 DNA: TGTGCCAGCAGCCCAGGGGGACCCGAGCAGTACTTC
CDR3 protein: CASSPGGPEQYF

clone size: -
D gene: -
J gene: TRBJ2-1
V gene: TRBV19
CDR3 DNA: TGTGCCAGTAGAGAGCTTGGGCAGGGGAATGAGCAGTTCTTC
CDR3 protein: CASRELGQGNEQFF

clone size: -
D gene: TRBD2
J gene: TRBJ2-1
V gene: TRBV27
CDR3 DNA: TGTGCCAGCAGTTTGATAGGACTAGCGGGACCCAATGAGCAGTTCTTC
CDR3 protein: CASSLIGLAGPNEQFF

clone size: -
D gene: -
J gene: TRBJ1-3
V gene: TRBV5-6
CDR3 DNA: TGTGCCAGCAGCTTGTACTTAACTGGAAACACCATATATTTT
CDR3 protein: CASSLYLTGNTIYF

clone size: -
D gene: -
J gene: TRBJ2-7
V gene: TRBV7-9
CDR3 DNA: TGTGCCAGCAGCCAACCCAACAGAGCCACCTACGAGCAGTACTTC
CDR3 protein: CASSQPNRATYEQYF

clone size: -
D gene: -
J gene: TRBJ2-5
V gene: TRBV28
CDR3 DNA: TGTGCCAGCAGTATCACGGCGGAGACCCAGTACTTC
CDR3 protein: CASSITAETQYF

clone size: -
D gene: -
J gene: TRBJ2-1
V gene: TRBV18
CDR3 DNA: TGTGCCAGCTCACAAACCCCGGACAGTCTATACTACAATGAGCAGTTCTTC
CDR3 protein: CASSQTPDSLYYNEQFF

clone size: -
D gene: TRBD1
J gene: TRBJ2-7
V gene: TRBV10-2
CDR3 DNA: TGCGCCAGCAGTCCGACAGGGTACGAGCAGTACTTC
CDR3 protein: CASSPTGYEQYF

clone size: -
D gene: TRBD2
J gene: TRBJ2-1
V gene: TRBV29-1
CDR3 DNA: TGCAGCGTTGTGGCTAGCGGGACCTACAATGAGCAGTTCTTC
CDR3 protein: CSVVASGTYNEQFF

clone size: once
D gene: -
J gene: TRBJ2-3
V gene: TRBV4-1
CDR3 DNA: TGCGCCAGCAGCCAAGAGTCACGCGCAGATACGCAGTATTTT
CDR3 protein: CASSQESRADTQYF

clone size: -
D gene: -
J gene: TRBJ2-6
V gene: TRBV28
CDR3 DNA: TGTGCCAGCAGGGACGGGGCCTCCAGCGCTGGGGCCAACGTCCTGACTTTC
CDR3 protein: CASRDGASSAGANVLTF

clone size: -
D gene: TRBD1
J gene: TRBJ2-7
V gene: TRBV4-1
CDR3 DNA: TGCGCCAGCAGCATATCCGGGACAGCAAGCTCCTACGAGCAGTACTTC
CDR3 protein: CASSISGTASSYEQYF

clone size: -
D gene: -
J gene: TRBJ2-1
V gene: TRBV29-1
CDR3 DNA: TGCAGCGTTGAATCCCCCAGGTACAATGAGCAGTTCTTC
CDR3 protein: CSVESPRYNEQFF

clone size: once
D gene: TRBD2
J gene: TRBJ2-1
V gene: TRBV29-1
CDR3 DNA: TGCAGCGTTGCCGAGACTAGCATGAATGAGCAGTTCTTC
CDR3 protein: CSVAETSMNEQFF

clone size: -
D gene: TRBD2
J gene: TRBJ2-5
V gene: TRBV2
CDR3 DNA: TGTGCCAGCAGAGATCCGGGACTAGCGGAAGAGACCCAGTACTTC
CDR3 protein: CASRDPGLAEETQYF

clone size: -
D gene: -
J gene: TRBJ2-3
V gene: TRBV5-4
CDR3 DNA: TGTGCCAGCAGCTTGGCTCAAGAAATCACAGATACGCAGTATTTT
CDR3 protein: CASSLAQEITDTQYF

clone size: -
D gene: -
J gene: TRBJ1-1
V gene: TRBV7-2
CDR3 DNA: TGTGCCAGCAGCTACGTCGGGACTGAAGCTTTCTTT
CDR3 protein: CASSYVGTEAFF

clone size: -
D gene: -
J gene: TRBJ2-7
V gene: TRBV28
CDR3 DNA: TGTGCCAGCACCCTATCGATCCTTAGCTCCTACGAGCAGTACTTC
CDR3 protein: CASTLSILSSYEQYF

clone size: -
D gene: -
J gene: TRBJ2-7
V gene: TRBV27
CDR3 DNA: TGTGCCAGCAGTTTGGTAGGGTCCCTTGCCTACGAGCAGTACTTC
CDR3 protein: CASSLVGSLAYEQYF

clone size: -
D gene: TRBD1
J gene: TRBJ2-7
V gene: TRBV6-5
CDR3 DNA: TGTGCCAGCAGCCCTGAGGGGGCTGAGCAGTACTTC
CDR3 protein: CASSPEGAEQYF

clone size: -
D gene: TRBD1
J gene: TRBJ1-2
V gene: TRBV5-1
CDR3 DNA: TGCGCCAGCAGCTTGGAAGGACAGGGGCCCCTTGAGAGTGGCTACACCTTC
CDR3 protein: CASSLEGQGPLESGYTF

clone size: -
D gene: TRBD1
J gene: TRBJ2-7
V gene: TRBV5-4
CDR3 DNA: TGTGCCAGCAGCGGAACCGGGACAGGGAACCACGAGCAGTACTTC
CDR3 protein: CASSGTGTGNHEQYF

clone size: -
D gene: -
J gene: TRBJ1-2
V gene: TRBV5-5
CDR3 DNA: TGTGCCAGCAGCTTGACGCTCCTTAACTATGGCTACACCTTC
CDR3 protein: CASSLTLLNYGYTF

clone size: -
D gene: -
J gene: TRBJ2-1
V gene: TRBV15
CDR3 DNA: TGTGCCACCAGCAGAGATCAAGTCTTCTTGGGGGAGACCTACAATGAGCAGTTCTTC
CDR3 protein: CATSRDQVFLGETYNEQFF

clone size: -
D gene: TRBD2
J gene: TRBJ2-2
V gene: TRBV6-6
CDR3 DNA: TGTGCCAGCGATCGCGGGGGACCGTACACCGGGGAGCTGTTTTTT
CDR3 protein: CASDRGGPYTGELFF

clone size: -
D gene: TRBD2
J gene: TRBJ2-3
V gene: TRBV11-2
CDR3 DNA: TGTGCCAGCAGCTTAGGGGGCGGGGGACTAGGGGCCCGCGATACGCAGTATTTT
CDR3 protein: CASSLGGGGLGARDTQYF

clone size: -
D gene: -
J gene: TRBJ2-7
V gene: TRBV29-1
CDR3 DNA: TGCAGCGTTGAGGAACACCCCTACGAGCAGTACTTC
CDR3 protein: CSVEEHPYEQYF

clone size: -
D gene: -
J gene: TRBJ2-1
V gene: TRBV6-5
CDR3 DNA: TGTGCCAGCAGTTACTCGAACCTCAATGAGCAGTTCTTC
CDR3 protein: CASSYSNLNEQFF

clone size: -
D gene: TRBD1
J gene: TRBJ2-2
V gene: TRBV6-4
CDR3 DNA: TGTGCCAGCAGTGAAGGGGTCCCGGGACAGGGTGCCGGGGAGCTGTTTTTT
CDR3 protein: CASSEGVPGQGAGELFF

clone size: -
D gene: TRBD1
J gene: TRBJ1-2
V gene: TRBV29-1
CDR3 DNA: TGCAGCTACGGGGCAGGGGGCGCAGGGCCCTATGGCTACACCTTC
CDR3 protein: CSYGAGGAGPYGYTF

clone size: few
D gene: -
J gene: TRBJ2-7
V gene: TRBV7-8
CDR3 DNA: TGTGCCAGCAGCTTAGAGGCCGCCCTCTCCTACGAGCAGTACTTC
CDR3 protein: CASSLEAALSYEQYF